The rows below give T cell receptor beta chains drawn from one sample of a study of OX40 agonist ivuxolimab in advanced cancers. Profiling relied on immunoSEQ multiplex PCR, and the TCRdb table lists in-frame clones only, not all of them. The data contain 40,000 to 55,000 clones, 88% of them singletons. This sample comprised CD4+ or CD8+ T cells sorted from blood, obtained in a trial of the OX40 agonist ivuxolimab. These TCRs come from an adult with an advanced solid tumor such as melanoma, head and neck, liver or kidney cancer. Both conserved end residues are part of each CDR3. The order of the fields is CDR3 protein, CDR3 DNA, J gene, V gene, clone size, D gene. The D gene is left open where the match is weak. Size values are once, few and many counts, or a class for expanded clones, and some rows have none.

CDR3aa: CSVGNGPTYGYTF
CDR3nt: TGCAGCGTTGGCAACGGGCCGACCTATGGCTACACCTTC
j_gene: TRBJ1-2
v_gene: TRBV29-1
abundance: .
d_gene: .

CDR3aa: CAWSTGQGMETQYF
CDR3nt: TGTGCCTGGAGTACAGGACAGGGAATGGAGACCCAGTACTTC
j_gene: TRBJ2-5
v_gene: TRBV30
abundance: .
d_gene: TRBD1

CDR3aa: CASRPLNTGELFF
CDR3nt: TGTGCCAGCCGACCGCTGAACACCGGGGAGCTGTTTTTT
j_gene: TRBJ2-2
v_gene: TRBV18
abundance: .
d_gene: .

CDR3aa: CASSMVRDSNQPQHF
CDR3nt: TGTGCCAGTAGTATGGTTCGAGATAGCAATCAGCCCCAGCATTTT
j_gene: TRBJ1-5
v_gene: TRBV19
abundance: .
d_gene: .

CDR3aa: CASSERLNYGYTF
CDR3nt: TGTGCCAGCAGTGAACGGCTAAACTATGGCTACACCTTC
j_gene: TRBJ1-2
v_gene: TRBV6-4
abundance: .
d_gene: .

CDR3aa: CSASGPGSTDTQYF
CDR3nt: TGCAGCGCCTCTGGTCCCGGGTCCACAGATACGCAGTATTTT
j_gene: TRBJ2-3
v_gene: TRBV29-1
abundance: .
d_gene: .

CDR3aa: CASSIAGAGTEAFF
CDR3nt: TGTGCCAGCAGCATAGCAGGGGCGGGCACTGAAGCTTTCTTT
j_gene: TRBJ1-1
v_gene: TRBV7-8
abundance: .
d_gene: .

CDR3aa: CASSLVLKGQETQYF
CDR3nt: TGTGCCAGCAGCTTAGTTCTCAAGGGGCAAGAGACCCAGTACTTC
j_gene: TRBJ2-5
v_gene: TRBV7-9
abundance: .
d_gene: .

CDR3aa: CASSQDPPQATNEKLFF
CDR3nt: TGCGCCAGCAGCCAAGATCCCCCACAAGCAACTAATGAAAAACTGTTTTTT
j_gene: TRBJ1-4
v_gene: TRBV4-3
abundance: .
d_gene: .

CDR3aa: CASSLSQGTYNEQFF
CDR3nt: TGTGCCAGCAGCCTCTCCCAGGGAACCTACAATGAGCAGTTCTTC
j_gene: TRBJ2-1
v_gene: TRBV7-6
abundance: .
d_gene: .

CDR3aa: CASTGGGTDLHGYTF
CDR3nt: TGTGCCAGCACCGGGGGGGGGACCGACCTTCATGGCTACACCTTC
j_gene: TRBJ1-2
v_gene: TRBV28
abundance: .
d_gene: .

CDR3aa: CASSRDRVVGWAFF
CDR3nt: TGTGCCAGCAGCCGAGACAGGGTGGTAGGTTGGGCTTTCTTT
j_gene: TRBJ1-1
v_gene: TRBV14
abundance: .
d_gene: TRBD1

CDR3aa: CASSLSTLNTGELFF
CDR3nt: TGTGCCAGCAGTTTATCGACCCTGAACACCGGGGAGCTGTTTTTT
j_gene: TRBJ2-2
v_gene: TRBV27
abundance: .
d_gene: .

CDR3aa: CASRSQGGQGAKYF
CDR3nt: TGTGCAAGTCGCTCACAGGGAGGTCAGGGGGCAAAGTACTTC
j_gene: TRBJ2-7
v_gene: TRBV12-2
abundance: once
d_gene: .

CDR3aa: CASSGGGGLGSPLHF
CDR3nt: TGTGCCAGCAGTGGCGGGGGGGGCTTGGGGTCACCCCTCCACTTT
j_gene: TRBJ1-6
v_gene: TRBV6-5
abundance: .
d_gene: .

CDR3aa: CAIRTGGENYGYTF
CDR3nt: TGTGCCATCAGGACAGGGGGTGAGAACTATGGCTACACCTTC
j_gene: TRBJ1-2
v_gene: TRBV10-3
abundance: .
d_gene: TRBD1

CDR3aa: CASSPGQAQETQYF
CDR3nt: TGCGCCAGCAGCCCCGGACAGGCGCAAGAGACCCAGTACTTC
j_gene: TRBJ2-5
v_gene: TRBV5-1
abundance: .
d_gene: TRBD1

CDR3aa: CASRFTPGTEETQYF
CDR3nt: TGTGCCAGCAGGTTCACACCCGGGACAGAAGAGACCCAGTACTTC
j_gene: TRBJ2-5
v_gene: TRBV28
abundance: .
d_gene: TRBD1

CDR3aa: CASRPGLSGATTQYF
CDR3nt: TGTGCCAGCAGACCCGGCCTTAGCGGGGCCACTACGCAGTATTTT
j_gene: TRBJ2-3
v_gene: TRBV11-1
abundance: .
d_gene: TRBD2

CDR3aa: CASSLDRGTEAFF
CDR3nt: TGTGCCAGCAGCCTAGACAGGGGGACTGAAGCTTTCTTT
j_gene: TRBJ1-1
v_gene: TRBV7-9
abundance: .
d_gene: TRBD1

CDR3aa: CASSLDSRGEQYF
CDR3nt: TGTGCCAGCAGCTTAGATAGCCGGGGCGAGCAGTACTTC
j_gene: TRBJ2-7
v_gene: TRBV11-3
abundance: .
d_gene: .

CDR3aa: CASSLSPQGSGGADTQYF
CDR3nt: TGTGCCAGCAGCTTAAGTCCCCAGGGGAGTGGCGGCGCAGATACGCAGTATTTT
j_gene: TRBJ2-3
v_gene: TRBV7-3
abundance: .
d_gene: .

CDR3aa: CASSAGQRNQPQHF
CDR3nt: TGTGCCAGCAGCGCCGGACAGCGCAATCAGCCCCAGCATTTT
j_gene: TRBJ1-5
v_gene: TRBV7-2
abundance: .
d_gene: .

CDR3aa: CASSLPGTGRYGYTF
CDR3nt: TGTGCCAGCAGCTTGCCCGGGACAGGGAGGTACGGCTACACCTTC
j_gene: TRBJ1-2
v_gene: TRBV5-4
abundance: .
d_gene: TRBD1

CDR3aa: CASSLDGTGSYEQYF
CDR3nt: TGTGCCAGCAGCTTGGACGGGACAGGGTCCTACGAGCAGTACTTC
j_gene: TRBJ2-7
v_gene: TRBV7-8
abundance: .
d_gene: TRBD1

CDR3aa: CASSPFRSAGNAIYF
CDR3nt: TGTGCCAGCAGTCCCTTTCGTTCGGCTGGAAACGCCATATATTTT
j_gene: TRBJ1-3
v_gene: TRBV28
abundance: .
d_gene: .

CDR3aa: CASSDYSAGTEAFF
CDR3nt: TGTGCCAGCAGTGATTACTCCGCTGGCACTGAAGCTTTCTTT
j_gene: TRBJ1-1
v_gene: TRBV2
abundance: .
d_gene: .

CDR3aa: CASSLASAGISGYTF
CDR3nt: TGTGCCAGCAGCTTGGCGTCGGCGGGGATTAGCGGCTACACCTTC
j_gene: TRBJ1-2
v_gene: TRBV5-4
abundance: .
d_gene: .

CDR3aa: CSAWWGETQYF
CDR3nt: TGCAGTGCTTGGTGGGGAGAGACCCAGTACTTC
j_gene: TRBJ2-5
v_gene: TRBV20-1
abundance: .
d_gene: .

CDR3aa: CASNLRGPLGEKLFF
CDR3nt: TGTGCCAGCAACCTACGAGGCCCCTTAGGAGAAAAACTGTTTTTT
j_gene: TRBJ1-4
v_gene: TRBV6-6
abundance: .
d_gene: .

CDR3aa: CASSTYLSGRGTDTQYF
CDR3nt: TGTGCCAGTAGTACCTACCTTAGCGGGAGAGGCACAGATACGCAGTATTTT
j_gene: TRBJ2-3
v_gene: TRBV19
abundance: .
d_gene: TRBD2

CDR3aa: CASSSRSMRAEAFF
CDR3nt: TGTGCCAGCAGTTCAAGGTCGATGAGAGCTGAAGCTTTCTTT
j_gene: TRBJ1-1
v_gene: TRBV28
abundance: .
d_gene: .

CDR3aa: CASTRPGGARGTQYF
CDR3nt: TGTGCCAGCACCCGCCCAGGGGGCGCGAGAGGTACGCAGTATTTT
j_gene: TRBJ2-3
v_gene: TRBV28
abundance: .
d_gene: TRBD1

CDR3aa: CASSFGRLEETQYF
CDR3nt: TGTGCCAGCAGTTTTGGGAGACTGGAAGAGACCCAGTACTTC
j_gene: TRBJ2-5
v_gene: TRBV28
abundance: .
d_gene: .

CDR3aa: CASSFLGTDGELFF
CDR3nt: TGCGCCAGCAGCTTCTTGGGGACAGACGGGGAGCTGTTTTTT
j_gene: TRBJ2-2
v_gene: TRBV5-1
abundance: .
d_gene: TRBD1

CDR3aa: CASSSLGSFLSSYNEQFF
CDR3nt: TGTGCCAGCAGCTCTCTGGGATCCTTCCTGAGCTCCTACAATGAGCAGTTCTTC
j_gene: TRBJ2-1
v_gene: TRBV7-9
abundance: .
d_gene: .

CDR3aa: CASSPGGNRGEQFF
CDR3nt: TGTGCCAGCAGCCCCGGGGGAAATCGGGGTGAGCAGTTCTTC
j_gene: TRBJ2-1
v_gene: TRBV6-6
abundance: .
d_gene: .

CDR3aa: CASSYRTEAFF
CDR3nt: TGTGCCAGCAGTTATAGAACTGAAGCTTTCTTT
j_gene: TRBJ1-1
v_gene: TRBV28
abundance: .
d_gene: .

CDR3aa: CASSGRDSGNTIYF
CDR3nt: TGTGCCAGCAGCGGCCGAGACTCTGGAAACACCATATATTTT
j_gene: TRBJ1-3
v_gene: TRBV5-5
abundance: .
d_gene: .

CDR3aa: CASSRGANYGYTF
CDR3nt: TGTGCCAGCAGCCGGGGGGCTAACTATGGCTACACCTTC
j_gene: TRBJ1-2
v_gene: TRBV6-1
abundance: few
d_gene: .

CDR3aa: CASSQDWSSGGYTF
CDR3nt: TGCGCCAGCAGCCAAGACTGGTCCTCGGGTGGCTACACCTTC
j_gene: TRBJ1-2
v_gene: TRBV4-1
abundance: .
d_gene: .

CDR3aa: CASSFVAGGPREQYF
CDR3nt: TGTGCCAGCAGCTTCGTAGCGGGAGGGCCGAGGGAGCAGTACTTC
j_gene: TRBJ2-7
v_gene: TRBV5-6
abundance: .
d_gene: TRBD2

CDR3aa: CASSEGRERGYEQYF
CDR3nt: TGTGCCAGCAGTGAAGGGCGGGAGAGGGGCTACGAGCAGTACTTC
j_gene: TRBJ2-7
v_gene: TRBV2
abundance: .
d_gene: TRBD2

CDR3aa: CASSLDVSGANVLTF
CDR3nt: TGTGCCAGCAGTTTAGACGTTTCTGGGGCCAACGTCCTGACTTTC
j_gene: TRBJ2-6
v_gene: TRBV27
abundance: .
d_gene: .

CDR3aa: CASSYEGLGTDTQYF
CDR3nt: TGTGCCAGCAGCTACGAGGGACTTGGCACAGATACGCAGTATTTT
j_gene: TRBJ2-3
v_gene: TRBV7-2
abundance: .
d_gene: .

CDR3aa: CASSPTGRLSKRGYTF
CDR3nt: TGTGCCAGCAGCCCAACCGGGAGATTGTCTAAACGAGGCTACACCTTC
j_gene: TRBJ1-2
v_gene: TRBV25-1
abundance: .
d_gene: .

CDR3aa: CASSPRTGGGNEQFF
CDR3nt: TGCGCCAGCAGCCCGAGGACAGGGGGAGGCAATGAGCAGTTCTTC
j_gene: TRBJ2-1
v_gene: TRBV5-1
abundance: .
d_gene: TRBD1

CDR3aa: CASSSAPVGTEAFF
CDR3nt: TGTGCCAGCAGCTCGGCACCTGTGGGGACTGAAGCTTTCTTT
j_gene: TRBJ1-1
v_gene: TRBV5-6
abundance: .
d_gene: .